This note documents a single TCR beta chain sequence. TCRdb independently ran MiXCR on the 5' RACE reads; one entry per CDR3 protein. The table includes approximately 30,000 distinct CDR3 sequences, roughly 24% detected once. Germline V CDR1 and CDR2: MNHNY, SVGAGI (reference sequence). The V and J ends lost 2 bases and 7 bases, in that order; junction bases with no gene match: 2. The CDR3 is made up of 13 amino acids. The TCR comes from a female donor with breast cancer. Sequencing was carried out using memory CD4+ T cells sorted from blood. Subset here: memory CD4+ T cells, CD4+CD45RO+CD25-. The rearrangement links TRBV6-6 to TRBJ1-5, with 7 bases fitting TRBD1. The CDR3 sequence is CASSYPGGQPQHF. DNA of the CDR3: TGTGCCAGCAGTTACCCAGGGGGGCAGCCCCAGCATTTT.